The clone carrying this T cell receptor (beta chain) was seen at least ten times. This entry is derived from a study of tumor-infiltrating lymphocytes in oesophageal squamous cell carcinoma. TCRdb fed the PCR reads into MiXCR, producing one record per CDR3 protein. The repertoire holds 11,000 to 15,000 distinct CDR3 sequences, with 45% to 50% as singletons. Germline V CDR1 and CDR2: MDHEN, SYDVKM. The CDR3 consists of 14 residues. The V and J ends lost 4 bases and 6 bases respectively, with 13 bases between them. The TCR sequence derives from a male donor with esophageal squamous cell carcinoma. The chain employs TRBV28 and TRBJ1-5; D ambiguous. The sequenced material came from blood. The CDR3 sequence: CASSSRTRAQPQHF. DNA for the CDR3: TGTGCCAGCAGTTCCCGGACGAGAGCTCAGCCCCAGCATTTT.